Listed below are T cell receptor beta chains from one sample, sequenced in a study of blood T cell repertoires in COVID-19. Libraries were prepared by immunoSEQ multiplex PCR; TCRdb keeps only in-frame clonotypes and omits some of them. The sample consists of 90,000 to 100,000 clones, 80% to 85% of them appearing once. The sample consisted of peripheral blood. These receptors came from a man aged 60 to 69 with acute or convalescent COVID-19. Each CDR3 is given with its conserved first and last residue. A D gene is named only where the DNA matches it firmly. Clone size appears in some rows only: once, few, many, or a class for an expanded clone.

CDR3nt	CDR3aa	v_gene	j_gene	d_gene	len	abundance
TGCGCCAGCGGGACAGGGGGGAACTATGGCTACACCTTC	CASGTGGNYGYTF	TRBV10-2	TRBJ1-2	TRBD1	13	NA
TGTGCCAGCAGCTCCCTTCTGGGGGGTAACTCCTACGAGCAGTACTTC	CASSSLLGGNSYEQYF	TRBV7-8	TRBJ2-7	NA	16	NA
TGTGCCAGCAGCCTCCCAGTTACAGATACGCAGTATTTT	CASSLPVTDTQYF	TRBV12-3/TRBV12-4	TRBJ2-3	NA	13	NA
TGTGCCAGCAGCCCGTTCACTAATACAGGGGAAGGCTACACCTTC	CASSPFTNTGEGYTF	TRBV7-9	TRBJ1-2	TRBD1	15	few
TGTGCCAGTAGGTTCTCGGGGGGCTTAGCTGAAGCTTTCTTT	CASRFSGGLAEAFF	TRBV19	TRBJ1-1	NA	14	NA
TGTGCCAGCAGCTTCCGGGGGGCCTCAGATACGCAGTATTTT	CASSFRGASDTQYF	TRBV27	TRBJ2-3	NA	14	NA
TGTGCCAGCAGTTGGTCTATCTATGGCTACACCTTC	CASSWSIYGYTF	TRBV6-2/TRBV6-3	TRBJ1-2	NA	12	NA
TGCAGCGTTGAAGGGACTAGCGGGGGGTTCACAGATACGCAGTATTTT	CSVEGTSGGFTDTQYF	TRBV29-1	TRBJ2-3	TRBD2	16	NA
TGTGCCTGGAGAGCCGGGACAGCCTACGAGCAGTACTTC	CAWRAGTAYEQYF	TRBV30	TRBJ2-7	TRBD1	13	NA
TGTGCCTGGAGTGAGCAGTCTCGAGGTGAGCAGTACTTC	CAWSEQSRGEQYF	TRBV30	TRBJ2-7	NA	13	NA
TGCGCCAGCAGCTTGTCCGGGACAGGGGGCTTTGAAAAACTGTTTTTT	CASSLSGTGGFEKLFF	TRBV5-1	TRBJ1-4	TRBD1	16	few
TGTGCCAGTAGTATGACAGGGGGGAATCAGCCCCAGCATTTT	CASSMTGGNQPQHF	TRBV19	TRBJ1-5	TRBD1	14	NA
TGTGCCAGCGGGGAGTATAGCAATCAGCCCCAGCATTTT	CASGEYSNQPQHF	TRBV6-5	TRBJ1-5	NA	13	NA
TGCGCCAGCAGCCAAGACAAATTTAACTATGGCTACACCTTC	CASSQDKFNYGYTF	TRBV4-1	TRBJ1-2	NA	14	NA
TGCGCCAGCAGCTTGGCCGGAGGCAGCAACGAGCAGTACTTC	CASSLAGGSNEQYF	TRBV5-1	TRBJ2-7	NA	14	NA
TGTGCCACCGGTACAGGGAGCCCTGAAGCTTTCTTT	CATGTGSPEAFF	TRBV10-3	TRBJ1-1	NA	12	NA
TGTGCCAGTAGTATGAGAAGGGGGCAAGAGACCCAGTACTTC	CASSMRRGQETQYF	TRBV19	TRBJ2-5	NA	14	once
TGTGCCAGCAGTTTAACAGGGGGCCCTTACAATGAGCAGTTCTTC	CASSLTGGPYNEQFF	TRBV27	TRBJ2-1	TRBD1	15	NA